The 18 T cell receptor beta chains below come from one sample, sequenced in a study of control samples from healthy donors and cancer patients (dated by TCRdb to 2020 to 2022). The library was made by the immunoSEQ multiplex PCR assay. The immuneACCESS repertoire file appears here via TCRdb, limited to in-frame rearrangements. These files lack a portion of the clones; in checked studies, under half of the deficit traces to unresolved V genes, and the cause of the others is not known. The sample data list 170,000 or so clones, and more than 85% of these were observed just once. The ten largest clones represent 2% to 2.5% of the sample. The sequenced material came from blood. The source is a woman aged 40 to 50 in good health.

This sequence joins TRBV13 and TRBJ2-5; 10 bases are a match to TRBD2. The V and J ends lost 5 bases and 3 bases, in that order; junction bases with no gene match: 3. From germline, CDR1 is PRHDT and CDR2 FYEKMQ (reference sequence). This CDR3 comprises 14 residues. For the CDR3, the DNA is TGTGCCAGCAGCCATGGACTAGCGGAAGAGACCCAGTACTTC. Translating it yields CASSHGLAEETQYF.

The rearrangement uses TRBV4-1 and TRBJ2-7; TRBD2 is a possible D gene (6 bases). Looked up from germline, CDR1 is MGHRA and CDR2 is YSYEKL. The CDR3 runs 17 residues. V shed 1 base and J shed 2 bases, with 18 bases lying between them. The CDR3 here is CASSQVARGSDPYEQYF. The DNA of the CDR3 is TGCGCCAGCAGCCAAGTGGCCCGGGGGAGCGACCCCTACGAGCAGTACTTC.

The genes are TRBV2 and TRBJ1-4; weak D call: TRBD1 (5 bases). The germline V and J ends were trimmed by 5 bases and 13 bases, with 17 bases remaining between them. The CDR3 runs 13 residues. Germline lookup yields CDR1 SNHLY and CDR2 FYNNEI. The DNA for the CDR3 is TGTGCCAGCAGTCCTCGGCTGACAGATATACTGTTTTTT. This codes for CASSPRLTDILFF.

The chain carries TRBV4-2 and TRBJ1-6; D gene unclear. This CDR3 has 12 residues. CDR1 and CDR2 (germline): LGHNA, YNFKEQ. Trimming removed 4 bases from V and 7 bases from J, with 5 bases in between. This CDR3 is CASSRSNSPLHF. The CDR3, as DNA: TGTGCCAGCAGCCGGTCCAATTCACCCCTCCACTTT.

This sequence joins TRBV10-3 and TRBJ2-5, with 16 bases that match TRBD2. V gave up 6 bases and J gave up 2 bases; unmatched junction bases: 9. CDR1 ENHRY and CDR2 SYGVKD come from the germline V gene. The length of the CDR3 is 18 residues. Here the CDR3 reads CAISGTSGGAKYQETQYF. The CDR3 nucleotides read TGTGCCATCAGCGGGACTAGCGGGGGGGCGAAGTATCAAGAGACCCAGTACTTC.

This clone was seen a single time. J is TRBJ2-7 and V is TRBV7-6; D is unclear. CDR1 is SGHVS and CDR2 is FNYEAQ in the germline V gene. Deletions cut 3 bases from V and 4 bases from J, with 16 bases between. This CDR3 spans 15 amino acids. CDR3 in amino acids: CASSLSPGAGYEQYF. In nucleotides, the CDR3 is TGTGCCAGCAGCTTGTCCCCCGGCGCCGGGTACGAGCAGTACTTC.

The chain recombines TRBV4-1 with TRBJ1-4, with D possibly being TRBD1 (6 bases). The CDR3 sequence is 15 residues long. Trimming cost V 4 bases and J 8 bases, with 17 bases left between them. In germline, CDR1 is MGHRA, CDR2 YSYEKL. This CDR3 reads CASSLTGGGGEKLFF. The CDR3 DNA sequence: TGCGCCAGCAGCCTAACGGGAGGGGGAGGCGAAAAACTGTTTTTT.

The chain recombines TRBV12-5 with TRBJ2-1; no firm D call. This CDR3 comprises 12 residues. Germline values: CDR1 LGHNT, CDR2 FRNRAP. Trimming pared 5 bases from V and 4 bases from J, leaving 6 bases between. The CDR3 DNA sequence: TGTGCTAGTGGTGAAGGATACAATGAGCAGTTCTTC. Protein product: CASGEGYNEQFF.

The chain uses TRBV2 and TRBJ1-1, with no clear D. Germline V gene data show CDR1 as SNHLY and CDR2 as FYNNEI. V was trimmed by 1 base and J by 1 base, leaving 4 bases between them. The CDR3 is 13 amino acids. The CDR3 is CASSEGPNTEAFF. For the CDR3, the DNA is TGTGCCAGCAGTGAAGGCCCGAACACTGAAGCTTTCTTT.

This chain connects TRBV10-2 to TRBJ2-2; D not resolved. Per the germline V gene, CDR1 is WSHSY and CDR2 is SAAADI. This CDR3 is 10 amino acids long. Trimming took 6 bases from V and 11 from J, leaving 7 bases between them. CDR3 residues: CASREKELFF. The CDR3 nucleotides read TGCGCCAGCAGGGAAAAAGAGCTGTTTTTT.

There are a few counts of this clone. Here the CDR3 reads CASSLGTHYEQYF. In nucleotides, the CDR3 is TGTGCCAGCAGTTTGGGGACACACTACGAGCAGTACTTC. V usage is TRBV27 and J usage is TRBJ2-7; perhaps TRBD1 as D (6 bases). Trimming removed 3 bases from V and 3 bases from J, with 9 bases in between. The CDR3 extends over 13 amino acids. Germline assignment: CDR1 MNHEY and CDR2 SMNVEV (reference sequence).

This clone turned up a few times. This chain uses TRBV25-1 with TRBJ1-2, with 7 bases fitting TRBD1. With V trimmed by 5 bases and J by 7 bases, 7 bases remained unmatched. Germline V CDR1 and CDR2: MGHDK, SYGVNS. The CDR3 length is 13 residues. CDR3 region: CASSLPTGSGYTF. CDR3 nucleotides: TGTGCCAGCAGTTTACCGACAGGGTCTGGCTACACCTTC.

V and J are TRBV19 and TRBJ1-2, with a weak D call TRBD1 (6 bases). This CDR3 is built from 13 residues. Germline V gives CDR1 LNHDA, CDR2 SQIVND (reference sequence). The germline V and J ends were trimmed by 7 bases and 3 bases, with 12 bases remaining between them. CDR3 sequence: CASKGDRYYGYTF. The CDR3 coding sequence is TGTGCCAGTAAGGGAGACAGGTACTATGGCTACACCTTC.

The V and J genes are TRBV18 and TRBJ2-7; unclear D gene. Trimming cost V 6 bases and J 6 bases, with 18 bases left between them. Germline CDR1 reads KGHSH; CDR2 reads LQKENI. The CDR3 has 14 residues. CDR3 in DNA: TGTGCCAGCTCCGCCGGCACCCGCGGCTTCGAGCAGTACTTC. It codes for CASSAGTRGFEQYF.

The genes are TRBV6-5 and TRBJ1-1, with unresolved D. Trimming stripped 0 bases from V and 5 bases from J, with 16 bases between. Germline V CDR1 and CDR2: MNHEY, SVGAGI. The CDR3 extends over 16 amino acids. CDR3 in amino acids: CASSYSPDPAVTEAFF. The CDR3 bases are TGTGCCAGCAGTTACTCCCCGGACCCGGCCGTAACTGAAGCTTTCTTT.

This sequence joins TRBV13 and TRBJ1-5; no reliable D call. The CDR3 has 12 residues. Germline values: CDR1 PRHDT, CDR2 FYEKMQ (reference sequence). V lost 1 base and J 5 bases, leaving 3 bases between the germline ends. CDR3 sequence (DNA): TGTGCCAGCAGCTTAGATGATCAGCCCCAGCATTTT. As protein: CASSLDDQPQHF.

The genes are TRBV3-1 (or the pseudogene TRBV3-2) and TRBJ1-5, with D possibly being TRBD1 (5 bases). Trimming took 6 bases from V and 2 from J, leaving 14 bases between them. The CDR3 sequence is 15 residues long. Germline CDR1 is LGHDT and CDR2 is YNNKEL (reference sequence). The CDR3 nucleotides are TGTGCCAGCAGTGGGACCCCAGCGGGCAATCAGCCCCAGCATTTT. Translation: CASSGTPAGNQPQHF.

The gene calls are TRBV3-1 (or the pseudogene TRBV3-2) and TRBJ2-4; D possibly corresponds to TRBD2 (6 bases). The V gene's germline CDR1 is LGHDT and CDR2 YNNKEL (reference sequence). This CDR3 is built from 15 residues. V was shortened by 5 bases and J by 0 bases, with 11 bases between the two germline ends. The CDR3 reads CASSDLGLAKNIQYF. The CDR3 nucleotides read TGTGCCAGCAGCGACTTGGGACTAGCCAAAAACATTCAGTACTTC.